This T cell receptor beta chain was identified in a study of T cell changes during pregnancy in multiple sclerosis. CDR3 length equals 14 residues. CDR1 and CDR2 (germline): LGHNA, YSLEER. The V segment lost 2 bases and the J segment 5 bases; nucleotides outside the gene matches: 3. Measured with immunoSEQ multiplex PCR; TCRdb has only the in-frame clones, and not every one. There are some 140,000 clones in the sample; roughly 95% occur only once, and roughly 0.44% lies in the top ten. This rearrangement joins TRBV4-3 to TRBJ2-7; 10 bases fit TRBD2. Specimen: peripheral blood, collected after pregnancy. The sequence was obtained from a female donor with multiple sclerosis, enrolled in a pregnancy study. The chain's CDR3 is CASSQTGTSDEQYF. The CDR3, as DNA: TGCGCCAGCAGCCAAACTGGGACTAGCGACGAGCAGTACTTC.